Listed here is a single T cell receptor beta chain. Its matching antigen is unknown. Losses at the gene ends were 7 bases for V and 5 bases for J; bases not matched to a gene: 10. The CDR3 totals 15 residues. Per germline, CDR1 SNHLY and CDR2 FYNNEI. Donation came from healthy Caucasian individuals in Russia who were aged about 6 to 95. For every donor, a draw yielded 9.5 to 10 milliliters of peripheral blood. These data are taken from a study of blood T cells in healthy people across ages. Together with a sample-barcoded 5' primer, a J-beta primer mix was included in a second PCR lasting roughly 6 to 12 cycles. In TCRdb, the 5' RACE reads were re-called with MiXCR into one record per CDR3 protein. The sample lists approximately 490,000 distinct CDR3 sequences, approximately 25% occurring once. Overall study results and limits: Whereas aged donors had fewer naive CD4+ cells, long-lived donors had more of them and higher diversity.

This sample also appeared in a second study, on T cells of mothers and their children. That paper states: A few healthy Caucasian mothers, along with their six children, were the donors.

The sample consisted of blood. The chain uses TRBV2 and TRBJ2-5; 10 bases are a match to TRBD2. This TCR was recovered from a boy aged 10-17 years in good health. CDR3 nucleotides: TGTGCCAGCACCCCACTGAGCGGGAGGGCCGAGACCCAGTACTTC. Its protein product is CASTPLSGRAETQYF.